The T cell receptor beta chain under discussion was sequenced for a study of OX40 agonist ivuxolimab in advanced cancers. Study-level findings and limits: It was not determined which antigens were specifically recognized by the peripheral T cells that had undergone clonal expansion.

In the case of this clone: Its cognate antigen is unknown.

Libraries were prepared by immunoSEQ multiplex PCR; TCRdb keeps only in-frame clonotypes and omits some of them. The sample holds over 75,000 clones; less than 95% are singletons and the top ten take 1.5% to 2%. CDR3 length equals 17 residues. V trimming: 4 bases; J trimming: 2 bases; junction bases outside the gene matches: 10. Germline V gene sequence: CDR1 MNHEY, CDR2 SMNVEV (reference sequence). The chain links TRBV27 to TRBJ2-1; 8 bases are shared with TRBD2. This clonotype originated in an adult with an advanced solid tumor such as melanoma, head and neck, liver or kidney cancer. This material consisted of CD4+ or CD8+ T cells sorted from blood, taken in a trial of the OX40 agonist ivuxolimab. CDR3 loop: CASSSLVLAVTYNEQFF. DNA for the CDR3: TGTGCCAGCAGTTCGTTGGTACTAGCGGTCACCTACAATGAGCAGTTCTTC.